What follows are 8 T cell receptor beta chains derived from one specimen sequenced in a study of regulatory T cells in long-lasting Graves disease. Time point defined: newly diagnosed GD, antithyroid drugs for less than 3 months. PBMCs provided the RNA from which the TCR library was made. Investigators prepared the TCR beta libraries by applying iRepertoire HTBI primers and Arm-PCR of CDR3 regions. TCRdb called the multiplex PCR reads again in MiXCR, with one record for every CDR3 protein. This table holds 400,000 to 550,000 distinct CDR3 sequences, around 14% found once. These data were also reused for a study on T cells in Graves' hyperthyroidism and ophthalmopathy.

The starting material was peripheral blood mononuclear cells (PBMCs), obtained at new diagnosis, from a patient treated with antithyroid drugs. These receptors all come from a woman aged 25 to 39 with Graves disease.

The chain employs TRBV4-2 and TRBJ2-2; D may be TRBD2 (7 bases). The CDR3 has 16 residues. Germline loops: CDR1 LGHNA, CDR2 YNFKEQ. V was clipped by 8 bases and J by 2 bases, with 18 bases between them. The CDR3 region is CASRGRSGTNTGELFF. For the CDR3, the DNA is TGTGCCAGCCGAGGTCGGAGCGGGACAAACACCGGGGAGCTGTTTTTT.

The V call is TRBV27, the J call TRBJ2-3, with D possibly being TRBD2 (5 bases). This CDR3 has 15 amino acids. In germline, CDR1 is MNHEY, CDR2 SMNVEV (reference sequence). V was cut by 5 bases and J by 3 bases, with 15 bases left in between. The DNA for the CDR3 is TGTGCCAGCAGTCCCTTGGAGCGGACGACAGATACGCAGTATTTT. Translated: CASSPLERTTDTQYF.

The CDR3 is CASSLRAPDTQYF. In DNA form, the CDR3 reads TGTGCCAGCAGCCTCCGGGCCCCAGATACGCAGTATTTT. The genes are TRBV6-1 and TRBJ2-3, with unresolved D. The CDR3 totals 13 residues. Per the germline V gene, CDR1 is MNHNS and CDR2 is SASEGT. Trimming pared 6 bases from V and 4 bases from J, leaving 11 bases between.

At least ten counts were recorded for this clonotype. CDR3: CASSIRTAGTNEKLFF. The CDR3 bases are TGCGCCAGCAGCATACGGACCGCGGGAACTAATGAAAAACTGTTTTTT. This chain uses TRBV5-1 with TRBJ1-4; D is uncertain. This CDR3 is 16 amino acids long. Trimming left V 4 bases short and J 1 base short, with 14 bases between. CDR1 and CDR2 (germline): SGHRS, YFSETQ. Looking up the rest from reference TRBV5-1 and TRBJ1-4 gives the full variable domain: KAGVTQTPRYLIKTRGQQVTLSCSPISGHRSVSWYQQTPGQGLQFLFEYFSETQRNKGNFPGRFSGRQFSNSRSEMNVSTLELGDSALYLCASSIRTAGTNEKLFFGSGTQLSVL.

This clonotype was detected many times. This chain uses TRBV20-1 with TRBJ2-7; 7 bases are a match to TRBD2. This CDR3 has 14 amino acids. Trimming cost V 6 bases and J 6 bases; bases outside gene matches: 14. Germline CDR1 and CDR2: DFQATT and SNEGSKA (reference sequence). The CDR3 DNA reads TGCAGTGCCCGAGGGCTGGCGGGAGTAATCGAGCAGTACTTC. Translated: CSARGLAGVIEQYF.

The V gene is TRBV4-1, the J gene TRBJ2-7; 8 positions match TRBD2. CDR1 is MGHRA and CDR2 is YSYEKL in the germline V gene. V dropped 1 base and J dropped 6; count of bases not matched to a gene: 8. CDR3 length equals 15 residues. The CDR3 DNA is TGCGCCAGCAGCCAAGCGGCGATAGCGGGACTCGAGCAGTACTTC. Its translation: CASSQAAIAGLEQYF.

Many counts were recorded for this clonotype. This chain connects TRBV2 to TRBJ2-7; 7 bases map to TRBD2. This CDR3 contains 14 residues. CDR1 is SNHLY and CDR2 is FYNNEI in the germline V gene. With V trimmed by 6 bases and J by 2 bases, 7 bases remained unmatched. DNA for the CDR3: TGTGCCAGCAGCGTGGGAGGGGAAGCCTACGAGCAGTACTTC. Protein product: CASSVGGEAYEQYF.

This clonotype was seen a handful of times. The J gene is TRBJ2-2, the V gene TRBV24-1; 8 bases map to TRBD1. Trimming removed 7 bases from V and 0 bases from J; junction bases left unmatched: 3. Germline-derived CDR1 and CDR2 are KGHDR and SFDVKD. CDR3 length equals 15 residues. The CDR3 is CATSSTGANTGELFF. In DNA form, the CDR3 reads TGTGCCACCAGCTCGACAGGGGCGAACACCGGGGAGCTGTTTTTT.